One sample yielded the 32 T cell receptor beta chains listed below, sequenced in a study of PD-1 blockade in classical Hodgkin lymphoma. Produced via immunoSEQ multiplex PCR; TCRdb's table is partial and in-frame only. The table has over 50,000 clones, 86% seen once; the top ten hold about 6.7%. Time point here: cycle 4 day 1 (C4D1), after 6 weeks of nivolumab. Each patient relapsed following autologous stem cell transplantation, and prior brentuximab vedotin exposure differed. Sequencing used peripheral blood mononuclear cells (PBMCs), obtained before the fourth cycle of nivolumab. The receptors here all came from a human donor with classical Hodgkin lymphoma.

The chain employs TRBV27 and TRBJ2-1; TRBD2 matches at 9 bases. With 6 bases clipped from V and 4 bases from J, the junction kept 10 bases outside the gene matches. Germline-derived CDR1 and CDR2 are MNHEY and SMNVEV (reference sequence). There are 16 residues in the CDR3. DNA of the CDR3: TGTGCCAGCAGCCCCGGGGGCGGGAGGGGATACAATGAGCAGTTCTTC. Protein: CASSPGGGRGYNEQFF.

The V gene is TRBV29-1, the J gene TRBJ2-3; 9 bases are a match to TRBD1. The CDR3 spans 15 residues. The V gene's germline CDR1 is SQVTM and CDR2 ANQGSEA. Unmatched junction bases numbered 7, after V lost 2 bases and J lost 4 bases. The chain's CDR3 is CSVEPSTGGADTQYF. CDR3 DNA: TGCAGCGTTGAACCATCGACAGGGGGGGCAGATACGCAGTATTTT.

For the CDR3, the DNA is TGTGCCAGCAGGAAGCTGCAGGGGGGCACAGATACGCAGTATTTT. It encodes CASRKLQGGTDTQYF. The chain employs TRBV28 and TRBJ2-3, with TRBD1 matching 7 bases. There are 15 residues in the CDR3. V was clipped by 6 bases and J by 1 base; unmatched bases: 7. Per germline, CDR1 MDHEN and CDR2 SYDVKM.

V usage is TRBV7-2 and J usage is TRBJ2-2, with 14 bases matching TRBD2. CDR1 and CDR2 from the germline V gene are SGHTA and FQGNSA. The CDR3 sequence is 18 residues long. V gave up 5 bases and J gave up 4 bases; unmatched junction bases: 9. The CDR3 sequence: CASSVPGTSGGPTGELFF. In nucleotides, the CDR3 is TGTGCCAGCAGCGTCCCCGGGACTAGCGGGGGACCCACCGGGGAGCTGTTTTTT. The entire variable domain, with the rest obtained from reference TRBV7-2 and TRBJ2-2, is as follows: GAGVSQSPSNKVTEKGKDVELRCDPISGHTALYWYRQSLGQGLEFLIYFQGNSAPDKSGLPSDRFSAERTGGSVSTLTIQRTQQEDSAVYLCASSVPGTSGGPTGELFFGEGSRLTVL.

The chain links TRBV29-1 to TRBJ1-2; 11 positions match TRBD1. V gave up 4 bases and J gave up 8 bases; unmatched junction bases: 6. Germline V lookup: CDR1 SQVTM, CDR2 ANQGSEA. This CDR3 contains 13 residues. The CDR3 spells CSVAGQGAEGYTF. CDR3 nucleotide sequence: TGCAGCGTTGCCGGACAGGGGGCCGAGGGCTACACCTTC.

The chain recombines TRBV27 with TRBJ2-1; D unresolved. The CDR3 totals 14 residues. The V end lost 2 bases, the J end lost 3 bases, and 8 bases lay between the germline ends. CDR1 and CDR2 (germline): MNHEY, SMNVEV (reference sequence). The CDR3 bases are TGTGCCAGCAGTTTAGCGGAGAACTACAATGAGCAGTTCTTC. It translates to CASSLAENYNEQFF.

The chain employs TRBV13 and TRBJ1-3, with TRBD1 matching 8 bases. CDR1 and CDR2 from the germline V gene are PRHDT and FYEKMQ (reference sequence). V lost 5 bases and J lost 6; bases outside the gene matches: 9. The CDR3 totals 15 residues. The DNA for the CDR3 is TGTGCCAGCAGCCTAGCAGGACAGGGCCTAAACACCATATATTTT. The encoded protein is CASSLAGQGLNTIYF.

The chain carries TRBV6-1 and TRBJ1-2; D uncertain. This CDR3 comprises 13 residues. The V end was cut by 7 bases, the J end by 6 bases, with 15 bases between. The germline gives CDR1 MNHNS, CDR2 SASEGT. The CDR3 coding sequence is TGTGCCAGCATCGACGCCGCGGGCGATGGCTACACCTTC. Translation gives CASIDAAGDGYTF.

The chain joins TRBV7-3 to TRBJ2-7; D is possibly TRBD2 (6 bases). V was clipped by 1 base and J by 5 bases, with 9 bases between them. There are 13 residues in the CDR3. Germline CDR1 and CDR2: SGHTA and FQGTGA. The CDR3 reads CASSLNGGDEQYF. Written as DNA, the CDR3 is TGTGCCAGCAGCTTAAACGGGGGTGACGAGCAGTACTTC.

The chain carries TRBV15 and TRBJ1-5, with D possibly being TRBD1 (6 bases). Per the germline V gene, CDR1 is LNHNV and CDR2 is YYDKDF (reference sequence). The CDR3 has 16 amino acids. Trimming shortened V by 1 base and J by 4 bases, and 14 bases separated the two germline ends. CDR3 bases: TGTGCCACCAGCAGAGTAGGGATCCAGGGGAATCAGCCCCAGCATTTT. Protein: CATSRVGIQGNQPQHF.

This CDR3 is CASSLIGRTDTQYF. The CDR3 DNA sequence: TGTGCCAGCAGCTTAATCGGACGCACAGATACGCAGTATTTT. This chain links TRBV7-3 with TRBJ2-3, with unresolved D. This CDR3 comprises 14 residues. The germline V gene encodes CDR1 SGHTA and CDR2 FQGTGA. V lost 1 base and J 1 base, leaving 6 bases between the germline ends.

The V and J genes are TRBV6-4 and TRBJ2-1; unclear D gene. The germline V and J ends were trimmed by 5 bases and 8 bases, with 16 bases remaining between them. CDR3 length equals 14 residues. Germline CDR1 MRHNA, CDR2 SNTAGT. The CDR3 spells CASSKGPLDDEQFF. The CDR3 DNA reads as TGTGCCAGCAGTAAAGGTCCCCTGGACGATGAGCAGTTCTTC.

The chain couples TRBV27 to TRBJ2-7; D might be TRBD1 (5 bases). Trimming took off 4 bases at V and 6 bases at J, with 10 bases between the two ends. Germline V gene sequence: CDR1 MNHEY, CDR2 SMNVEV (reference sequence). There are 12 residues in the CDR3. The CDR3 DNA sequence: TGTGCCAGCAGTTCCCAGGGAACCGAGCAGTACTTC. This gives the protein CASSSQGTEQYF.

This clone showed up just once. Additional DNA sequences in this sample encode the identical CDR3. This rearrangement joins TRBV19 to TRBJ2-7; 9 nucleotides match TRBD2. The CDR3 is 13 residues long. The J segment lost 2 bases and the V segment lost 6 bases, leaving 2 bases of the junction unmatched. CDR1 and CDR2 (germline): LNHDA, SQIVND (reference sequence). CDR3 sequence reads: CASRTSGTYEQYF. The CDR3 DNA sequence: TGTGCCAGTAGGACTAGCGGAACCTACGAGCAGTACTTC.

This clone appeared once. Mismatch with germline at one junction end may stem from a read error. CDR3 loop: CASRLDRVNTGELFF. CDR3 in DNA: TGTGCCAGCAGATTAGACAGGGTGAACACCGGGGAGCTGTTTTTT. The rearrangement links TRBV7-6 to TRBJ2-2, with 7 bases aligning to TRBD1. Germline V gene lookup returns CDR1 SGHVS and CDR2 FNYEAQ. The CDR3 length is 15 residues.

The V gene is TRBV28, the J gene TRBJ2-7; D gene unclear. Germline V gives CDR1 MDHEN, CDR2 SYDVKM. This CDR3 comprises 14 residues. V lost 6 bases and J lost 4, with 16 bases in between. For the CDR3, the DNA is TGTGCCAGCAGCCAAATAACCCAAGGGTACGAGCAGTACTTC. It codes for CASSQITQGYEQYF.

The V gene is TRBV11-3, the J gene TRBJ2-1; TRBD2 matches 8 bases. V was clipped by 1 base and J by 4 bases; unmatched bases: 3. Germline CDR1 and CDR2: SGHNT and YENEEA. There are 15 residues in the CDR3. DNA of the CDR3: TGTGCCAGCAGCTTAGGCGGGGGGAATTACAATGAGCAGTTCTTC. It codes for CASSLGGGNYNEQFF.

The rearrangement links TRBV6-5 to TRBJ1-1; perhaps TRBD1 as D (6 bases). The CDR3 is 13 amino acids. Trimming removed 4 bases from V and 4 bases from J, with 10 bases in between. Per the germline V gene, CDR1 is MNHEY and CDR2 is SVGAGI. The CDR3, as DNA: TGTGCCAGCAGTTCAACAGGGAGCACTGAAGCTTTCTTT. Translated: CASSSTGSTEAFF.

This clone was picked up one time. The V call is TRBV6-5, the J call TRBJ2-5; TRBD1 is a possible D gene (6 bases). V was pared by 0 bases and J by 1 base, with 12 bases between. Germline lookup yields CDR1 MNHEY and CDR2 SVGAGI. The CDR3 length is 16 residues. The CDR3 nucleotides read TGTGCCAGCAGTTACTCCCGACAGGCAGCCCAAGAGACCCAGTACTTC. Its translation: CASSYSRQAAQETQYF.

The V gene is TRBV19, the J gene TRBJ1-1, with no clear D. Trimming removed 2 bases at V and 7 bases at J, with 5 bases between. CDR1 LNHDA and CDR2 SQIVND come from the germline V gene (reference sequence). The CDR3 runs 11 residues. CDR3 nucleotides: TGTGCCAGTAGTATAACGGGTGAAGCTTTCTTT. This translates into CASSITGEAFF. Full variable domain (remainder filled in from reference TRBV19 and TRBJ1-1): DGGITQSPKYLFRKEGQNVTLSCEQNLNHDAMYWYRQDPGQGLRLIYYSQIVNDFQKGDIAEGYSVSREKKESFPLTVTSAQKNPTAFYLCASSITGEAFFGQGTRLTVV.

J is TRBJ2-7 and V is TRBV5-1; 10 bases agree with TRBD1. Per germline, CDR1 SGHRS and CDR2 YFSETQ. The V and J ends lost 1 base and 7 bases, in that order; junction bases with no gene match: 11. The CDR3 is made up of 16 amino acids. In nucleotides, the CDR3 is TGCGCCAGCAGCTTGCTGGGTCATGGACAGGGGGGTGAGCAGTACTTC. It encodes CASSLLGHGQGGEQYF.

The chain joins TRBV27 to TRBJ2-1; maybe TRBD1 (6 bases). This CDR3 contains 14 residues. Trimming took 6 bases from V and 5 from J, leaving 14 bases between them. Germline CDR1 MNHEY, CDR2 SMNVEV (reference sequence). In nucleotides, the CDR3 is TGTGCCAGCAGAAGACAGGAACAACACAATGAGCAGTTCTTC. Translated: CASRRQEQHNEQFF.

The chain joins TRBV4-1 to TRBJ1-3; D is unresolved. The CDR3 has 13 residues. V was trimmed by 2 bases and J by 1 base, leaving 3 bases between them. CDR1 and CDR2 from the germline V gene are MGHRA and YSYEKL. CDR3 sequence reads: CASSQQSGNTIYF. The CDR3 DNA is TGCGCCAGCAGCCAACAGTCTGGAAACACCATATATTTT.

This CDR3 reads CASSKGQWPDTQYF. The CDR3 bases are TGTGCCAGCAGCAAGGGACAGTGGCCAGATACGCAGTATTTT. V is TRBV5-8 and J is TRBJ2-3; TRBD1 matches 7 bases. In germline, CDR1 is SGHTS, CDR2 YDEGEE. CDR3 length equals 14 residues. V was clipped by 4 bases and J by 4 bases; unmatched bases: 6.

The gene calls are TRBV27 and TRBJ1-4; D is uncertain. The CDR3 loop spans 15 amino acids. V was pared by 5 bases and J by 0 bases, with 10 bases between. CDR1 and CDR2 from the germline V gene are MNHEY and SMNVEV (reference sequence). In DNA form, the CDR3 reads TGTGCCAGCAGTAACCAGCTAGCAACTAATGAAAAACTGTTTTTT. Its protein is CASSNQLATNEKLFF.

The V gene is TRBV2, the J gene TRBJ2-3; TRBD2 is a possible D gene (6 bases). Germline V lookup: CDR1 SNHLY, CDR2 FYNNEI. CDR3 length: 14 residues. The V gene lost 6 bases and the J gene lost 4 bases, with 14 bases spanning the gap. This CDR3 reads CASRYGGASDTQYF. CDR3 DNA: TGTGCCAGCAGATACGGGGGAGCCTCAGATACGCAGTATTTT.

The rearrangement links TRBV9 to TRBJ2-4; TRBD2 is a possible D gene (6 bases). V was cut by 3 bases and J by 1 base, with 11 bases left in between. The CDR3 covers 15 residues. Germline V gene data show CDR1 as SGDLS and CDR2 as YYNGEE. In nucleotides, the CDR3 is TGTGCCAGCAGCGCTAGTGGGGGGGCCAAAAACATTCAGTACTTC. Protein: CASSASGGAKNIQYF.

The chain combines TRBV5-1 with TRBJ2-4; TRBD1 matches at 7 bases. The CDR3 runs to 15 residues. The V and J ends lost 1 base and 5 bases, in that order; junction bases with no gene match: 6. Germline V gene data show CDR1 as SGHRS and CDR2 as YFSETQ. CDR3 nucleotides: TGCGCCAGCAGCTTGCAGGGGGAGTACCAAAACATTCAGTACTTC. Translation gives CASSLQGEYQNIQYF.

The chain couples TRBV5-4 to TRBJ2-7; unclear D gene. The CDR3 loop spans 13 amino acids. Germline CDR1 reads SGHNT; CDR2 reads YYREEE (reference sequence). V shed 1 base and J shed 5 bases, with 10 bases lying between them. The CDR3 nucleotides read TGTGCCAGCAGCTTGAGAATGAACCACGAGCAGTACTTC. Translation gives CASSLRMNHEQYF.

The genes are TRBV5-4 and TRBJ1-1; D gene unclear. The CDR3 totals 14 residues. Trimming cost V 2 bases and J 0 bases, with 8 bases left between them. CDR1 and CDR2 (germline): SGHNT, YYREEE (reference sequence). CDR3 sequence reads: CASSFAGLNTEAFF. CDR3 nucleotides: TGTGCCAGCAGCTTCGCAGGTCTGAACACTGAAGCTTTCTTT.

The V call is TRBV18, the J call TRBJ2-5; D might be TRBD2 (6 bases). Trimming cost V 2 bases and J 0 bases, with 13 bases left between them. The germline V gene has CDR1 KGHSH and CDR2 LQKENI. CDR3 length equals 16 residues. CDR3 DNA: TGTGCCAGCTCACCAGTGGGCGGGGCCGACCAAGAGACCCAGTACTTC. Its protein is CASSPVGGADQETQYF.

The rearrangement joins TRBV28 to TRBJ2-2, with a weak D call TRBD2 (5 bases). Germline loops: CDR1 MDHEN, CDR2 SYDVKM. Trimming removed 2 bases at V and 4 bases at J, with 11 bases between. This CDR3 has 15 residues. CDR3 loop: CASSLGGRGTGELFF. The CDR3 DNA is TGTGCCAGCAGTTTAGGCGGGCGCGGCACCGGGGAGCTGTTTTTT.